Below, 7 T cell receptor beta chains from the same sample are listed, as sequenced in a study of T cells in women clearing cervical HPV infection. Repertoires were generated with immunoSEQ multiplex PCR, while TCRdb's copy carries only in-frame clones and drops some. This sample's table reports tens of thousands of clones. Sequencing was performed on blood buffy coat. These receptors all stem from a woman aged 18 to 75 with a cervical HPV16 infection that either progressed to CIN3+ or cleared (not recorded which).

Points on this clone: The read ends 3 residues early relative to the CDR3; the germline J gene fills the gap. V and J are TRBV29-1 and TRBJ2-2, with TRBD1 matching 9 bases. Germline CDR1 is SQVTM and CDR2 is ANQGSEA. CDR3 length equals 14 residues. CDR3 loop: CSVGATGGNEKLFF. The DNA read from the CDR3 is TGCAGCGTGGGTGCGACAGGGGGTAATGAAAAG.

A word on this clone: Coverage ceases 3 residues before the CDR3 finishes, and the germline J gene fills in the end. The chain employs TRBV5-1 and TRBJ1-4; no firm D call. Germline CDR1 is SGHRS and CDR2 is YFSETQ. The length of the CDR3 is 16 residues. The sequenced CDR3 bases are TGCGCCAGCAGTTCAGGAGGGTTTTGGAACAATTCACCA. Its translation is CASSSGGFWNNSP. The whole CDR3 protein reads CASSSGGFWNNSPLFF.

Concerning this clone: The read terminates 3 residues ahead of where the CDR3 ends, so the germline J gene completes it. This chain links TRBV30 with TRBJ1-2; TRBD1 agrees at 10 bases. CDR1 and CDR2 from the germline V gene are GTSNPN and SVGIG (reference sequence). The CDR3 contains 13 residues. CDR3 protein: CAWSGDRGLDYTF. The CDR3 DNA, read in part, is TGTGCCTGGAGTGGTGACAGGGGGCTCGAC.

As to this clone: The read comes to an end 3 residues before the CDR3 does, leaving the germline J gene to fill in the end. The V gene is TRBV20-1, the J gene TRBJ1-6; a possible D gene is TRBD1 (5 bases). There are 15 residues in the CDR3. The V end was cut by 6 bases, the J end by 1 base, with 13 bases between. Germline CDR1 DFQATT, CDR2 SNEGSKA (reference sequence). CDR3 bases read: TGCAGTGCGGGGCCGGTGGAGTCCTATAATTCACCC. Translating it yields CSAGPVESYNSP. The full CDR3 reads CSAGPVESYNSPLHF.

Comment on this clone: The read gets to within 3 residues of the CDR3 end, and the germline J gene fills in the rest. V and J are TRBV7-3 and TRBJ2-1; 8 nucleotides agree with TRBD2. Germline CDR1 and CDR2: SGHTA and FQGTGA. The junction had 5 bases not matched to a gene; V was cut back by 4 bases and J by 0 bases. CDR3 length: 16 residues. CDR3: CASSSSGTSSYNEQFF. The sequenced part of the CDR3 DNA is TGTGCCAGCAGCTCCTCCGGGACTAGCTCCTACAATGAG.

Regarding this clone: Sequencing ends 3 residues short of the CDR3 end; the germline J gene provides the rest. This sequence joins TRBV5-1 and TRBJ2-1, with 10 bases fitting TRBD2. This CDR3 spans 15 amino acids. Germline CDR1 and CDR2: SGHRS and YFSETQ. V trimming: 1 base; J trimming: 9 bases; junction bases outside the gene matches: 7. CDR3 DNA (partial): TGCGCCAGCAGCTTGTGGGGTAGCGGGGGGCCTGAG. Amino acids: CASSLWGSGGPE. The entire CDR3 is CASSLWGSGGPEQFF.

Note on this clone: The read ends 3 residues before the CDR3 terminus; that terminus is restored from the germline J gene. V gene TRBV29-1 combines with J gene TRBJ2-5, with 8 positions matching TRBD2. Unmatched junction bases numbered 12, after V lost 7 bases and J lost 5 bases. The CDR3 covers 14 residues. CDR1 SQVTM and CDR2 ANQGSEA come from the germline V gene. The CDR3 region is CSAPGGSHSETQYF. The sequenced CDR3 bases are TGCAGCGCACCGGGGGGGTCCCATTCTGAGACC.